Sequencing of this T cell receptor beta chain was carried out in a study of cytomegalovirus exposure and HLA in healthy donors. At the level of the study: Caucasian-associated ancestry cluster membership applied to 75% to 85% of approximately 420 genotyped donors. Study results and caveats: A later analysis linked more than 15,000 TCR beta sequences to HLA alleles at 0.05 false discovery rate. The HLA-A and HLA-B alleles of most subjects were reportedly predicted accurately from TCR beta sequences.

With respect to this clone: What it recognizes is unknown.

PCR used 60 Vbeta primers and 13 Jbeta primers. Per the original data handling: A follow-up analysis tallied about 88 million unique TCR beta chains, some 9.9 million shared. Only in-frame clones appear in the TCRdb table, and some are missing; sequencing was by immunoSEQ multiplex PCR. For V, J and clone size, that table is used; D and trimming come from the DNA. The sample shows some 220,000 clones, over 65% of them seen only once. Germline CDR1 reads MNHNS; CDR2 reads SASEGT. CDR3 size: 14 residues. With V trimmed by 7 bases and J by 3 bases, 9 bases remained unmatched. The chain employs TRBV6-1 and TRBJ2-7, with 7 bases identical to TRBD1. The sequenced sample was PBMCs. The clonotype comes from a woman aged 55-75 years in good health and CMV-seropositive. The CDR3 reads CASTKTGFSYEQYF. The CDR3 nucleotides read TGTGCCAGCACCAAGACAGGGTTTAGCTACGAGCAGTACTTC.